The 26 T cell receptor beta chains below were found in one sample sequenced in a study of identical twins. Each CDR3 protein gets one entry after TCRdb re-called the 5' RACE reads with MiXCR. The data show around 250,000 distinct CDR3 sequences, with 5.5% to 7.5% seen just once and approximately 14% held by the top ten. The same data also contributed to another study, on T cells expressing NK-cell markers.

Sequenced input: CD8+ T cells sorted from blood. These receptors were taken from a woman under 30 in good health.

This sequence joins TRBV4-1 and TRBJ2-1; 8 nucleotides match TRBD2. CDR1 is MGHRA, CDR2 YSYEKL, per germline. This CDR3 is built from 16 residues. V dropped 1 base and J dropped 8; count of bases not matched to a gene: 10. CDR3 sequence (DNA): TGCGCCAGCAGCCAAGCCGGGAGGGCCCCGGGCGATGAGCAGTTCTTC. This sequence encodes CASSQAGRAPGDEQFF.

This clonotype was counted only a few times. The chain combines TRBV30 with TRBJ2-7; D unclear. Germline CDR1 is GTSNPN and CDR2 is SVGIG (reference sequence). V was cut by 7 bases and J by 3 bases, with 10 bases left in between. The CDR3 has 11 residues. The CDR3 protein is CASMESYEQYF. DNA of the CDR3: TGTGCCTCTATGGAGAGCTACGAGCAGTACTTC.

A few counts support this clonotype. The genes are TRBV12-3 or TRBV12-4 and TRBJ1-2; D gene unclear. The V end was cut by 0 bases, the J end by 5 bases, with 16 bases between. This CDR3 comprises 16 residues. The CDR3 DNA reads TGTGCCAGCAGTTTAGCCGGCCCGGCCGGGTGGTATGGCTACACCTTC. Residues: CASSLAGPAGWYGYTF.

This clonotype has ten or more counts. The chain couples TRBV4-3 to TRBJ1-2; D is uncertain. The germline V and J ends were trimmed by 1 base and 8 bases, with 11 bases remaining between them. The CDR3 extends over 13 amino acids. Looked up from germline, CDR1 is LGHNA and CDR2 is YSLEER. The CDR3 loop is CASSQVVAGGYTF. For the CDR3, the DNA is TGCGCCAGCAGCCAAGTCGTGGCGGGAGGCTACACCTTC.

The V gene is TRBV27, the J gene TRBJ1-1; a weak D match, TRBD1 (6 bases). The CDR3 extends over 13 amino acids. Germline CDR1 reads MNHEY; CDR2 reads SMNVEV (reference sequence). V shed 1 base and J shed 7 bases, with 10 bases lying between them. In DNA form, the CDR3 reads TGTGCCAGCAGTTTATGGGGGGCTAATGAAGCTTTCTTT. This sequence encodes CASSLWGANEAFF.

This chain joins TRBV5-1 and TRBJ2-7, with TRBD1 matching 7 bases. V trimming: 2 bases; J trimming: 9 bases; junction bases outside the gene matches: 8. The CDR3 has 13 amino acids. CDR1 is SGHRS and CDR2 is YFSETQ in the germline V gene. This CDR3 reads CASSFWDRSVQYF. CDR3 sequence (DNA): TGCGCCAGCAGCTTTTGGGACAGATCGGTGCAGTACTTC. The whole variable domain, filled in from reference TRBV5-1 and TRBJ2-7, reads KAGVTQTPRYLIKTRGQQVTLSCSPISGHRSVSWYQQTPGQGLQFLFEYFSETQRNKGNFPGRFSGRQFSNSRSEMNVSTLELGDSALYLCASSFWDRSVQYFGPGTRLTVT.

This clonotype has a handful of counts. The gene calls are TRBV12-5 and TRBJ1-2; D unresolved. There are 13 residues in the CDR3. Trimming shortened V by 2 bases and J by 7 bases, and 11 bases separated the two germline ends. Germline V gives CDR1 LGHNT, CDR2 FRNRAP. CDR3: CASGLRQAGGYTF. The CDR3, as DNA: TGTGCTAGTGGTTTGCGGCAGGCCGGTGGCTACACCTTC.

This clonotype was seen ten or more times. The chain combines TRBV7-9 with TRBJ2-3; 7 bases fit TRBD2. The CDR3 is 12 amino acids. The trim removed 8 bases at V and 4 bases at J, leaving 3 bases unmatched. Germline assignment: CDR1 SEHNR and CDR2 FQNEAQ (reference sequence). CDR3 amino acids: CASAGEADTQYF. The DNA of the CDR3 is TGTGCCAGCGCGGGGGAGGCAGATACGCAGTATTTT.

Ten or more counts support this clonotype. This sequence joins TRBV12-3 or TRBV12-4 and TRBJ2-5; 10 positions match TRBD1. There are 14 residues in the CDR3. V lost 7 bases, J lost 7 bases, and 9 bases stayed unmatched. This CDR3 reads CASIPGQGPTTQYF. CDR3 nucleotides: TGTGCCAGCATTCCGGGACAGGGGCCAACGACCCAGTACTTC.

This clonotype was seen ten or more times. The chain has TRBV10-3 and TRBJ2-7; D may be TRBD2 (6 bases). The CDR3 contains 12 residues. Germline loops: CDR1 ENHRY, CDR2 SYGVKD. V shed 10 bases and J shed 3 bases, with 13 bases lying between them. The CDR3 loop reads CATGTSLYEQYF. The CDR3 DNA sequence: TGTGCCACGGGGACTTCACTCTACGAGCAGTACTTC.

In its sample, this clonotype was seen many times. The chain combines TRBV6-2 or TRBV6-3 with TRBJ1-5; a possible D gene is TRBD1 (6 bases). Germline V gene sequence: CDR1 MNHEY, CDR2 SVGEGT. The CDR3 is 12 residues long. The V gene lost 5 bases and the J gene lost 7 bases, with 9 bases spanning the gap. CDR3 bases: TGTGCCAGCAGTCTCGACAGGCAGCCCCAGCATTTT. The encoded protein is CASSLDRQPQHF.

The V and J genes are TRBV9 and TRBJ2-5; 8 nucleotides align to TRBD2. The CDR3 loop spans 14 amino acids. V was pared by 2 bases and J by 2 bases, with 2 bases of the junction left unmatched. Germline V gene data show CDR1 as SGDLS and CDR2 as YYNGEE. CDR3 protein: CASSVEREQETQYF. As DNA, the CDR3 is TGTGCCAGCAGCGTGGAGCGGGAGCAAGAGACCCAGTACTTC.

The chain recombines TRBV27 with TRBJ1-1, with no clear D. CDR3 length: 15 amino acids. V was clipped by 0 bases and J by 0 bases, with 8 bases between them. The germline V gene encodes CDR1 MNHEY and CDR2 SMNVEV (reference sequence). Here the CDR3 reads CASSLSSLMNTEAFF. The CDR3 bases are TGTGCCAGCAGTTTATCGTCTCTAATGAACACTGAAGCTTTCTTT.

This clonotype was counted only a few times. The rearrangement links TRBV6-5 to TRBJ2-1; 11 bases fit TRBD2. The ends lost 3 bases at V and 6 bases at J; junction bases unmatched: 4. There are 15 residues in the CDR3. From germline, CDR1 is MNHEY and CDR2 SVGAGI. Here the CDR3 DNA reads TGTGCCAGCAGTTATTCCGGGACTAGCGGCAATGAGCAGTTCTTC. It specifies CASSYSGTSGNEQFF.

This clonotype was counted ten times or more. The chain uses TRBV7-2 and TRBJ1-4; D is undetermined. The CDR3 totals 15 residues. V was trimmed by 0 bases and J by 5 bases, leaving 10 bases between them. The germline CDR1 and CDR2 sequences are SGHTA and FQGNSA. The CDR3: CASSLARVVNEKLFF. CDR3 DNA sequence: TGTGCCAGCAGCTTAGCGCGGGTTGTAAATGAAAAACTGTTTTTT.

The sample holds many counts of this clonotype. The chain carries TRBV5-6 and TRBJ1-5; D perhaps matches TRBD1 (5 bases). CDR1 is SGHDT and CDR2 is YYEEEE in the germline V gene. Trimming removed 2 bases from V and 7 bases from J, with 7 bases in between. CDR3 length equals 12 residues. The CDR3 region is CASSFRGQPQHF. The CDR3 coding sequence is TGTGCCAGCAGCTTCCGGGGGCAGCCCCAGCATTTT. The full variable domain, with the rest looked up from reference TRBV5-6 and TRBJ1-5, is DAGVTQSPTHLIKTRGQQVTLRCSPKSGHDTVSWYQQALGQGPQFIFQYYEEEERQRGNFPDRFSGHQFPNYSSELNVNALLLGDSALYLCASSFRGQPQHFGDGTRLSIL.

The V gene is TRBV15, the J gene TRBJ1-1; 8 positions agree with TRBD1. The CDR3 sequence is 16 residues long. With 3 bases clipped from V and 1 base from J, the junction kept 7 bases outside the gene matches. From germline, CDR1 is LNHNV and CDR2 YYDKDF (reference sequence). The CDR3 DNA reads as TGTGCCACCAGCAGGTCCACGGACAGGGCGAACACTGAAGCTTTCTTT. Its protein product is CATSRSTDRANTEAFF.

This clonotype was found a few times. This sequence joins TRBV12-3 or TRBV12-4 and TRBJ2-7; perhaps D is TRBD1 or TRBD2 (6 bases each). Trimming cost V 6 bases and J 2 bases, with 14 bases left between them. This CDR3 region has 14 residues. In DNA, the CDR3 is TGTGCCAGCAGCGGGGGCAGGGAACCCTACGAGCAGTACTTC. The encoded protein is CASSGGREPYEQYF.

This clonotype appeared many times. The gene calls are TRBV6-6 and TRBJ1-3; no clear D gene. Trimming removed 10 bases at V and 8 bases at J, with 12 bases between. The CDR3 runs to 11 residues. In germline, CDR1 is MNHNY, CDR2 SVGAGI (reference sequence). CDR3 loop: CATQAVDTIYF. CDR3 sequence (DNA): TGTGCCACCCAGGCGGTTGACACCATATATTTT.

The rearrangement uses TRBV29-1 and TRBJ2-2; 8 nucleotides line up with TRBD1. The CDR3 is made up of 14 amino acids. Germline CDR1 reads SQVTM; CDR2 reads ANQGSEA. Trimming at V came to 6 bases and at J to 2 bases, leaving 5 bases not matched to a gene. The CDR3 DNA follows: TGCAGCGTGGACACAGGGGGAAACACCGGGGAGCTGTTTTTT. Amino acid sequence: CSVDTGGNTGELFF.

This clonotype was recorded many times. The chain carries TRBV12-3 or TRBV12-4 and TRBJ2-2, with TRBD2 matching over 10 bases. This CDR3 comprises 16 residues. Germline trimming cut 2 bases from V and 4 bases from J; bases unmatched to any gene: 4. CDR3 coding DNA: TGTGCCAGCAGTTTACCTAGCGGGAGCAGCACCGGGGAGCTGTTTTTT. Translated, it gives CASSLPSGSSTGELFF.

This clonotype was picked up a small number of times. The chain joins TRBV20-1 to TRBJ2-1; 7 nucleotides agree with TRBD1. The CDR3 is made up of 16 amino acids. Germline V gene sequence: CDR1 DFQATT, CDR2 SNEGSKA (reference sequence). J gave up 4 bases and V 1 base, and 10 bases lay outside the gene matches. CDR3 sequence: CSARGGAGGRYNEQFF. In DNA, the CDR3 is TGCAGTGCTAGAGGTGGGGCAGGGGGAAGATACAATGAGCAGTTCTTC.

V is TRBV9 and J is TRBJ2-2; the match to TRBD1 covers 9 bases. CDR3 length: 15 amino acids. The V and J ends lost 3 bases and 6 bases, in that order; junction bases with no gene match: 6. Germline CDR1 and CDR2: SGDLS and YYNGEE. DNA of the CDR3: TGTGCCAGCAGCGCCGGGACAGGGTGGTCCGGGGAGCTGTTTTTT. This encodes CASSAGTGWSGELFF.

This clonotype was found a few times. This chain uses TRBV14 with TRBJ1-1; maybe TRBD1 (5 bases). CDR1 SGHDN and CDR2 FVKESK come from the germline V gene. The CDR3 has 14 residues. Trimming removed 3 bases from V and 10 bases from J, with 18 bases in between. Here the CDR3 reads CASSHPGLAAGAFF. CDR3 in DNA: TGTGCCAGCAGCCATCCAGGGCTCGCCGCTGGAGCTTTCTTT.

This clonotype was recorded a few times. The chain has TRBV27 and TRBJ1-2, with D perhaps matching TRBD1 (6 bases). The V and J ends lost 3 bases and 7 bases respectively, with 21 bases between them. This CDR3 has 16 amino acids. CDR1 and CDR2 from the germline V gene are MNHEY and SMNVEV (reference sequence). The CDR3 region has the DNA TGTGCCAGCAGTTTGAATTTAGAAGGGACAATTGCTGGCTACACCTTC. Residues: CASSLNLEGTIAGYTF.

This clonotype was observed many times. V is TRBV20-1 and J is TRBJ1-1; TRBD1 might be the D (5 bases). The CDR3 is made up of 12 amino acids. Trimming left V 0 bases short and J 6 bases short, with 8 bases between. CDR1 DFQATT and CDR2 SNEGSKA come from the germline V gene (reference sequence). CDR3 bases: TGCAGTGCTAGAGACAGGGTACCTGAAGCTTTCTTT. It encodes CSARDRVPEAFF.